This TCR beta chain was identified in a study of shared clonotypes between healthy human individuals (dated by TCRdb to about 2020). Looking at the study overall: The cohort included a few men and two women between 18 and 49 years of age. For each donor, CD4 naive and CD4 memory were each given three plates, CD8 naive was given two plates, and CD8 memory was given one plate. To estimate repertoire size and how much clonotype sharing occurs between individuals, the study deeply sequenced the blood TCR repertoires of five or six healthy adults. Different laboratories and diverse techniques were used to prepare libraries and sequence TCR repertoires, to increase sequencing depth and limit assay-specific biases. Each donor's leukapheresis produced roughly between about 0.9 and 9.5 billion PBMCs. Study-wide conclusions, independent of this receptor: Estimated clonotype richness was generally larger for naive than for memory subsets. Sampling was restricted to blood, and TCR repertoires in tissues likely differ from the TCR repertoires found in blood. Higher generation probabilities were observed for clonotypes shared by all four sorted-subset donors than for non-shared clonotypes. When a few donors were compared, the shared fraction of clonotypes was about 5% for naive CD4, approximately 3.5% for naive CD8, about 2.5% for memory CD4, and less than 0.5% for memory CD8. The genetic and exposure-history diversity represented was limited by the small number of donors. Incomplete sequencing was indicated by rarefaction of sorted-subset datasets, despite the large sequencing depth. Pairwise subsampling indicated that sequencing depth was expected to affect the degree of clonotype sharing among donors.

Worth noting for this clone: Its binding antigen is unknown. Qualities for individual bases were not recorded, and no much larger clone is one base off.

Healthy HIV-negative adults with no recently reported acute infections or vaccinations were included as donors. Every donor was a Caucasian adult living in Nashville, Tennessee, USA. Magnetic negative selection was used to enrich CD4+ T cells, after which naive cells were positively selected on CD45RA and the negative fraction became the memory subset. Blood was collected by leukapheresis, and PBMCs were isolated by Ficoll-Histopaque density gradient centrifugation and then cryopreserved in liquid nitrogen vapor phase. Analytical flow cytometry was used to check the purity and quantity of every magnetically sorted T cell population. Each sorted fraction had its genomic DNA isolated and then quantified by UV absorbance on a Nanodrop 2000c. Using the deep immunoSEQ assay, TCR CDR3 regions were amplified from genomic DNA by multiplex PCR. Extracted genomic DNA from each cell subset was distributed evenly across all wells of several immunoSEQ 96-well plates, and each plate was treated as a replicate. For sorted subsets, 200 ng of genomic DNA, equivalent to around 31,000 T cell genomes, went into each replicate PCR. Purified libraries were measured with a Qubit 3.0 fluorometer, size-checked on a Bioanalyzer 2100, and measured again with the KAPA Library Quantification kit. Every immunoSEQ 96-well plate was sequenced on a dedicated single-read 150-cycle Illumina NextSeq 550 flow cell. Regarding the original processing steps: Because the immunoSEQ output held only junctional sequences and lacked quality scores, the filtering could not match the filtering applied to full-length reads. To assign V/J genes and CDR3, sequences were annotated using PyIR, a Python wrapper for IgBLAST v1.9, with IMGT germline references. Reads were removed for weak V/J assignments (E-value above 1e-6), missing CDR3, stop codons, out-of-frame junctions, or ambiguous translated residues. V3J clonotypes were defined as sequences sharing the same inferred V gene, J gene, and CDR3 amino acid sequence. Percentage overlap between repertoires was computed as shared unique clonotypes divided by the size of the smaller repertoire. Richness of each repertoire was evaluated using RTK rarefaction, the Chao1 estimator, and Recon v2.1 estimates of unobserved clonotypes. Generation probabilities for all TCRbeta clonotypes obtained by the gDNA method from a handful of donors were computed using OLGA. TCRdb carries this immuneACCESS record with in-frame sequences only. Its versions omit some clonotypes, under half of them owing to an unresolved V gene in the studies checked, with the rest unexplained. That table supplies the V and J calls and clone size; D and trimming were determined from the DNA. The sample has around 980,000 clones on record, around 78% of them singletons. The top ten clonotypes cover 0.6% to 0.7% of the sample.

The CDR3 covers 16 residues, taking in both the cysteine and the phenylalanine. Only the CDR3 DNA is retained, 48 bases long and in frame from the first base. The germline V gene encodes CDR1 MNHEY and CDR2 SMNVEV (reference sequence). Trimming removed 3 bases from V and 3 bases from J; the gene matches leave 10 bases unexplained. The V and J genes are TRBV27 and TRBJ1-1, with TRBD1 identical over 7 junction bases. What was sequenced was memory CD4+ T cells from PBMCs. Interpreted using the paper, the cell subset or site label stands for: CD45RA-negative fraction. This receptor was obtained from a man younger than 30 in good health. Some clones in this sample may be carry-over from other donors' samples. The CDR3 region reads CASSFRPGQGDTEAFF. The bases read TGTGCCAGCAGTTTTCGGCCAGGGCAGGGGGACACTGAAGCTTTCTTT.